Listed below are T cell receptor beta chains from one sample, sequenced in a study of cytomegalovirus exposure and HLA in healthy donors. The assay was immunoSEQ multiplex PCR, and TCRdb's table has in-frame clones only and misses some. This sample has around 170,000 clones, with roughly 85% found just once. Sequencing was performed on PBMCs. These receptor sequences come from a man aged 18 to 29 in good health and CMV-seropositive. Each CDR3 is given with its conserved first and last residue. Each record gives: CDR3 length, clone size, D gene, J gene, V gene, CDR3 protein, CDR3 DNA. The D gene is left open where the match is weak. Clone sizes are given selectively: once, few, many, or a class where the clone is expanded.

>13|-|-|TRBJ1-2|TRBV10-3
CAISSTGTYGYTF
TGTGCCATCAGTTCCACAGGGACCTATGGCTACACCTTC
>14|-|TRBD2|TRBJ2-3|TRBV5-8
CASSSSGSTDTQYF
TGTGCCAGCAGCTCTAGCGGGAGCACAGATACGCAGTATTTT
>13|-|-|TRBJ1-5|TRBV5-6
CASSFGGPGPQHF
TGTGCCAGCAGCTTTGGTGGCCCAGGGCCCCAGCATTTT
>13|-|-|TRBJ1-5|TRBV29-1
CSGFGSANQPQHF
TGCAGCGGGTTTGGCAGCGCTAATCAGCCCCAGCATTTT
>13|-|-|TRBJ1-5|TRBV30
CAWSVGPNQPQHF
TGTGCCTGGAGCGTGGGCCCCAATCAGCCCCAGCATTTT
>14|-|-|TRBJ2-5|TRBV28
CASSPPRGWETQYF
TGTGCCAGCAGTCCCCCGCGGGGCTGGGAGACCCAGTACTTC
>12|once|-|TRBJ2-7|TRBV28
CASSLQTYEQYF
TGTGCCAGCAGTTTACAGACCTACGAGCAGTACTTC
>14|-|-|TRBJ2-5|TRBV7-7
CASSLGWRGETQYF
TGTGCCAGCAGCTTGGGTTGGAGGGGAGAGACCCAGTACTTC
>15|-|-|TRBJ1-2|TRBV30
CAWSSLGEGGYGYTF
TGTGCCTGGAGTAGCCTGGGGGAGGGCGGGTATGGCTACACCTTC
>16|-|-|TRBJ2-3|TRBV4-2
CASSQDGLASTDTQYF
TGTGCCAGCAGCCAAGATGGGTTAGCGAGCACAGATACGCAGTATTTT
>14|-|-|TRBJ2-7|TRBV5-1
CASSLDSLSYEQYF
TGCGCCAGCAGCTTGGACAGCCTCTCCTACGAGCAGTACTTC
>15|-|-|TRBJ1-1|TRBV5-1
CASSLAPNSNTEAFF
TGCGCCAGCAGCTTGGCCCCTAACAGCAACACTGAAGCTTTCTTT
>14|-|TRBD1|TRBJ1-1|TRBV6-6
CAIRQGISNTEAFF
TGTGCCATCCGACAGGGTATTTCGAACACTGAAGCTTTCTTT
>17|-|-|TRBJ2-5|TRBV5-1
CASSPLTHHRERETQYF
TGCGCCAGCAGCCCACTAACGCATCATCGGGAGAGGGAGACCCAGTACTTC
>15|-|-|TRBJ1-1|TRBV30
CAWSWGGFMNTEAFF
TGTGCCTGGAGTTGGGGGGGATTCATGAACACTGAAGCTTTCTTT
>15|-|-|TRBJ1-1|TRBV13
CASSKYRILDTEAFF
TGTGCCAGCAGCAAATACAGGATCCTGGACACTGAAGCTTTCTTT
>12|few|TRBD1|TRBJ2-7|TRBV28
CATRQGAYEQYF
TGTGCCACTCGACAGGGGGCCTACGAGCAGTACTTC
>13|-|TRBD1|TRBJ1-1|TRBV6-6
CASSPDRGTEAFF
TGTGCCAGCAGTCCCGACAGGGGGACTGAAGCTTTCTTT
>14|-|TRBD2|TRBJ2-1|TRBV25-1
CASGTPGLAGGQFF
TGTGCCAGCGGAACTCCGGGACTAGCGGGGGGCCAGTTCTTC
>14|-|TRBD1|TRBJ2-7|TRBV5-1
CASSRGQGTYEQYF
TGCGCCAGCAGTCGAGGACAGGGCACCTACGAGCAGTACTTC
>15|-|-|TRBJ2-6|TRBV11-2
CASSLRQGGANVLTF
TGTGCCAGCAGCTTAAGACAAGGTGGGGCCAACGTCCTGACTTTC
>17|-|TRBD2|TRBJ2-2|TRBV4-2
CASSQDSGKRNTGELFF
TGTGCCAGCAGCCAAGATAGCGGGAAGAGAAACACCGGGGAGCTGTTTTTT
>14|-|-|TRBJ2-7|TRBV7-6
CASSLFDRSYEQYF
TGTGCCAGCAGCTTATTCGACAGGTCCTACGAGCAGTACTTC
>13|-|TRBD1|TRBJ2-5|TRBV27
CATRGGQGQTQYF
TGTGCCACTAGAGGGGGACAGGGACAGACCCAGTACTTC
>15|-|TRBD1|TRBJ1-2|TRBV9
CASSVGDRAFYGYTF
TGTGCCAGCAGCGTAGGCGACAGGGCTTTCTATGGCTACACCTTC
>17|-|-|TRBJ1-5|TRBV7-7
CASSLAGADCSNQPQHF
TGTGCTAGCAGCTTAGCGGGGGCAGATTGTAGCAATCAGCCCCAGCATTTT
>14|-|-|TRBJ2-2|TRBV30
CAWSAQGYTGELFF
TGTGCCTGGAGTGCCCAGGGCTACACCGGGGAGCTGTTTTTT
>15|-|TRBD1|TRBJ1-2|TRBV28
CASSLDGQGIGGYTF
TGTGCCAGCAGTTTGGACGGACAGGGCATAGGTGGCTACACCTTC
>14|-|-|TRBJ2-3|TRBV4-1
CASSRQGWPDTQYF
TGCGCCAGCAGCCGTCAGGGATGGCCGGATACGCAGTATTTT
>19|-|TRBD2|TRBJ2-3|TRBV27
CASSSGTSGRDTSTDTQYF
TGTGCCAGCAGTTCCGGGACTAGCGGGAGGGATACTAGCACAGATACGCAGTATTTT
>14|-|-|TRBJ1-6|TRBV2
CASSVGAYNSPLHF
TGTGCCAGCAGTGTAGGGGCATATAATTCACCCCTCCACTTT
>14|-|-|TRBJ2-5|TRBV18
CASSLVGGLETQYF
TGTGCCAGCTCACTCGTAGGGGGTTTAGAGACCCAGTACTTC
>14|-|TRBD1|TRBJ2-7|TRBV27
CASRPTQGTYEQYF
TGTGCCAGCAGGCCGACACAGGGGACCTACGAGCAGTACTTC
>15|-|-|TRBJ1-1|TRBV18
CASSPIRVDDTEAFF
TGTGCCAGCTCACCAATCAGGGTGGATGACACTGAAGCTTTCTTT
>15|-|-|TRBJ1-4|TRBV28
CASSFPGWEREKLFF
TGTGCCAGCAGTTTTCCGGGGTGGGAGCGTGAAAAACTGTTTTTT
>16|-|-|TRBJ1-6|TRBV5-6
CASSLGDTPSSSPLHF
TGTGCCAGCAGCTTGGGCGACACGCCCTCAAGTTCACCCCTCCACTTT
>16|-|TRBD2|TRBJ2-5|TRBV2
CASSGGLAGGRETQYF
TGTGCCAGCAGTGGGGGGCTAGCGGGAGGGCGAGAGACCCAGTACTTC
>20|-|TRBD2|TRBJ2-3|TRBV5-1
CASSLGDLAGARPGTDTQYF
TGCGCCAGCAGCTTGGGCGATCTAGCGGGAGCCCGACCTGGCACAGATACGCAGTATTTT
>15|-|TRBD1|TRBJ2-7|TRBV27
CASSPAGTASYEQYF
TGTGCCAGCAGTCCGGCCGGGACAGCTTCCTACGAGCAGTACTTC
>13|once|-|TRBJ2-2|TRBV5-4
CASSLRWTGELFF
TGTGCCAGCAGCTTACGGTGGACCGGGGAGCTGTTTTTT